The 25 T cell receptor beta chains reported below all come from one sample, sequenced in a study of identical twins. MiXCR, applied by TCRdb to the 5' RACE reads, yields one record per CDR3 protein. The table includes roughly 500,000 distinct CDR3 sequences, 20% to 25% detected once. The same data also contributed to another study, on T cells expressing NK-cell markers.

Sequencing input: CD4+ T cells sorted from blood. All receptors come from a woman aged 18-35 years in good health.

The chain carries TRBV11-1 and TRBJ1-1, with 7 bases fitting TRBD1. CDR1 and CDR2 (germline): SGHAT, FQDESV (reference sequence). The J segment lost 1 base and the V segment lost 7 bases, leaving 3 bases of the junction unmatched. This CDR3 has 13 amino acids. The CDR3 reads CASTRQGNTEAFF. In DNA, the CDR3 is TGTGCCAGCACCCGACAGGGGAACACTGAAGCTTTCTTT. The variable domain in full, with the rest retrieved from reference TRBV11-1 and TRBJ1-1, is EAEVAQSPRYKITEKSQAVAFWCDPISGHATLYWYRQILGQGPELLVQFQDESVVDDSQLPKDRFSAERLKGVDSTLKIQPAELGDSAMYLCASTRQGNTEAFFGQGTRLTVV.

This clonotype turned up a few times. The chain uses TRBV19 and TRBJ2-4; D not certain. The CDR3 spans 16 residues. Germline CDR1 reads LNHDA; CDR2 reads SQIVND (reference sequence). The V and J ends lost 3 bases and 0 bases respectively, with 12 bases between them. The CDR3 region is CASSMGQNVAKNIQYF. In nucleotides, the CDR3 is TGTGCCAGTAGTATGGGCCAGAACGTAGCCAAAAACATTCAGTACTTC.

This clonotype has a handful of counts. The V call is TRBV5-1, the J call TRBJ2-1; no firm D call. V was trimmed by 0 bases and J by 6 bases, leaving 10 bases between them. CDR3 length: 14 amino acids. The germline gives CDR1 SGHRS, CDR2 YFSETQ. The CDR3 spells CASSLEARVNEQFF. CDR3 in DNA: TGCGCCAGCAGCTTGGAAGCCCGGGTCAATGAGCAGTTCTTC.

The J gene is TRBJ2-1, the V gene TRBV5-6, with D maybe TRBD2 (5 bases). The CDR3 loop spans 16 amino acids. V lost 3 bases and J lost 0, with 13 bases in between. Per the germline V gene, CDR1 is SGHDT and CDR2 is YYEEEE. CDR3 in DNA: TGTGCCAGCAGCTCCGTGAGGAGCGGCTCCTACAATGAGCAGTTCTTC. It yields the protein CASSSVRSGSYNEQFF.

The rearrangement links TRBV5-6 to TRBJ1-2; D is uncertain. Germline lookup yields CDR1 SGHDT and CDR2 YYEEEE. V was shortened by 3 bases and J by 8 bases, with 20 bases between the two germline ends. The CDR3 is 15 amino acids. The CDR3 nucleotides are TGTGCCAGCAGCTCCCCCCCTCGATTGGGCGAAGGCTACACCTTC. Its translation is CASSSPPRLGEGYTF.

Only a few counts were recorded for this clonotype. V is TRBV10-1 and J is TRBJ2-2, with D possibly being TRBD1 or TRBD2 (6 bases each). The CDR3 loop spans 13 amino acids. The V end lost 4 bases, the J end lost 6 bases, and 9 bases lay between the germline ends. Per the germline V gene, CDR1 is WNHNN and CDR2 is SYGVQD (reference sequence). The CDR3 nucleotides read TGCGCCAGCAGTGTCGGGGGCCCCGGGGAGCTGTTTTTT. Translation: CASSVGGPGELFF.

The V call is TRBV4-2, the J call TRBJ2-7, with TRBD1 matching over 9 bases. CDR3 size: 14 residues. Trimming at V came to 3 bases and at J to 4 bases, leaving 4 bases not matched to a gene. The germline V gene has CDR1 LGHNA and CDR2 YNFKEQ. The CDR3 loop is CASSQGQGQYEQYF. For the CDR3, the DNA is TGTGCCAGCAGCCAGGGACAGGGACAATACGAGCAGTACTTC.

This chain connects TRBV6-5 to TRBJ2-5; 9 nucleotides line up with TRBD2. After removal of 0 bases from V and 4 bases from J, the junction contained 0 bases not matched to a gene. The CDR3 covers 14 residues. Germline V gene data show CDR1 as MNHEY and CDR2 as SVGAGI. The DNA of the CDR3 is TGTGCCAGCAGTTACTCGACTAGCGGAGAGACCCAGTACTTC. Amino acids: CASSYSTSGETQYF.

Concerning this clonotype: At one of its ends the junction is not consistent with the germline gene, which may arise from a read error. The chain carries TRBV11-2 and TRBJ2-3; D perhaps matches TRBD2 (5 bases). CDR1 is SGHAT, CDR2 FQNNGV, per germline. This CDR3 spans 15 amino acids. The CDR3 here is CASSLERTSTDTQYF. In DNA, the CDR3 is TGTGCCAGCAGCCTAGAGCGGACTAGCACAGATACGCAGTATTTT. The variable domain in full, completed from reference TRBV11-2 and TRBJ2-3, reads EAGVAQSPRYKIIEKRQSVAFWCNPISGHATLYWYQQILGQGPKLLIQFQNNGVVDDSQLPKDRFSAERLKGVDSTLKIQPAKLEDSAVYLCASSLERTSTDTQYFGPGTRLTVL.

This clonotype was recorded at least ten times. This chain connects TRBV10-3 to TRBJ1-2; the D is unclear. The CDR3 is 14 residues long. V was clipped by 6 bases and J by 2 bases, with 13 bases between them. Germline V CDR1 and CDR2: ENHRY, SYGVKD. CDR3 amino acids: CAISRNEGNYGYTF. CDR3 DNA sequence: TGTGCCATCAGCCGCAATGAGGGCAACTATGGCTACACCTTC.

This clonotype was found many times. The chain links TRBV12-3 or TRBV12-4 to TRBJ2-4; D perhaps matches TRBD1 (5 bases). The CDR3 covers 14 residues. Trimming removed 3 bases at V and 7 bases at J, with 13 bases between. The CDR3, as DNA: TGTGCCAGCAGTTTTACCAGGGCACGGAACATTCAGTACTTC. As protein: CASSFTRARNIQYF.

The chain links TRBV5-6 to TRBJ1-2, with D perhaps matching TRBD1 (6 bases). This CDR3 comprises 14 residues. The ends were cut back, 2 bases at V and 4 bases at J, with 12 bases in the middle. The V gene's germline CDR1 is SGHDT and CDR2 YYEEEE. The CDR3 nucleotides read TGTGCCAGCAGCTTCAGAAGGGGGGGCTATGGCTACACCTTC. Its protein is CASSFRRGGYGYTF.

This clonotype has a handful of counts. The chain couples TRBV6-1 to TRBJ2-2; 7 positions agree with TRBD1. The CDR3 loop spans 17 amino acids. CDR1 is MNHNS and CDR2 is SASEGT in the germline V gene. J gave up 1 base and V 6 bases, and 11 bases lay outside the gene matches. The CDR3 DNA is TGTGCCAGCAGCCCCATTTCGACAGGGCAGAACACCGGGGAGCTGTTTTTT. Amino acid sequence: CASSPISTGQNTGELFF.

This clonotype was observed a few times. The DNA of the CDR3 is TGTGCCAGCAGGACGAGAAGGGGAGGTGAGACAGATACGCAGTATTTT. Its translation is CASRTRRGGETDTQYF. The chain employs TRBV12-3 or TRBV12-4 and TRBJ2-3; possible D gene TRBD2, 6 bases. V was cut by 6 bases and J by 3 bases, with 19 bases left in between. CDR3 length equals 16 residues.

The genes are TRBV5-1 and TRBJ2-2, with D unclear. CDR1 is SGHRS, CDR2 YFSETQ, per germline. The CDR3 runs 15 residues. V was trimmed by 3 bases and J by 0 bases, leaving 9 bases between them. The CDR3 coding sequence is TGCGCCAGCAGCTCCCGGACGGCGAACACCGGGGAGCTGTTTTTT. This translates into CASSSRTANTGELFF.

This clonotype has more than one count but fewer than ten. CDR3 DNA sequence: TGTGCCAGCAGCATGGAGGTCTATGGCTACACCTTC. It encodes CASSMEVYGYTF. The V gene is TRBV7-8, the J gene TRBJ1-2; D is uncertain. Germline CDR1 is SGHVS and CDR2 is FQNEAQ. Trimming left V 5 bases short and J 4 bases short, with 8 bases between. The CDR3 covers 12 residues.

Ten or more counts support this clonotype. The gene calls are TRBV20-1 and TRBJ2-1; 13 bases are shared with TRBD2. The V gene end was trimmed by 6 bases and the J gene end by 11 bases; junction bases not matched to a gene: 10. Germline V gives CDR1 DFQATT, CDR2 SNEGSKA (reference sequence). The CDR3 loop spans 14 amino acids. In DNA form, the CDR3 reads TGCAGTGCAGTCCCGGGACTAGCGGGGAATCAGCAGTTCTTC. As protein: CSAVPGLAGNQQFF.

The chain combines TRBV15 with TRBJ1-1, with TRBD1 matching 8 bases. V lost 8 bases to trimming and J lost 0 bases; unmatched junction nucleotides: 2. Per germline, CDR1 LNHNV and CDR2 YYDKDF (reference sequence). The CDR3 is made up of 13 amino acids. In DNA, the CDR3 is TGTGCCACCCAGGGACAGGTGAACACTGAAGCTTTCTTT. Its translation is CATQGQVNTEAFF.

The gene calls are TRBV11-2 and TRBJ2-5; 8 bases map to TRBD2. Germline CDR1 reads SGHAT; CDR2 reads FQNNGV. Trimming removed 5 bases from V and 6 bases from J; junction bases left unmatched: 17. CDR3 size: 17 residues. The CDR3 here is CASSPFGTRGRWKTQYF. The CDR3 DNA reads as TGTGCCAGCAGCCCATTTGGGACTAGGGGAAGATGGAAGACCCAGTACTTC.

CDR3 nucleotide sequence: TGCAGTGCTAGACTAGCGGGTCCAGGGGCTGAGCAGTTCTTC. This codes for CSARLAGPGAEQFF. The J gene is TRBJ2-1, the V gene TRBV20-1; 8 bases map to TRBD2. V shed 2 bases, J shed 9 bases, and the junction held 9 bases outside the gene matches. Germline CDR1 is DFQATT and CDR2 is SNEGSKA (reference sequence). The CDR3 is 14 amino acids.

This clonotype has just a few counts. This CDR3 reads CSAREGTGKTEAFF. CDR3 nucleotides: TGCAGTGCTAGAGAGGGGACAGGGAAAACTGAAGCTTTCTTT. This chain links TRBV20-1 with TRBJ1-1; 9 bases agree with TRBD1. The germline V gene has CDR1 DFQATT and CDR2 SNEGSKA (reference sequence). After removal of 0 bases from V and 5 bases from J, the junction contained 4 bases not matched to a gene. This CDR3 region has 14 residues.

V usage is TRBV9 and J usage is TRBJ1-1; D remains unclear. Germline V gene sequence: CDR1 SGDLS, CDR2 YYNGEE. The germline V and J ends were trimmed by 4 bases and 0 bases, with 13 bases remaining between them. The CDR3 totals 15 residues. CDR3 protein: CASSPRSIMNTEAFF. CDR3 nucleotides: TGTGCCAGCAGCCCCCGGAGTATTATGAACACTGAAGCTTTCTTT.

The rearrangement joins TRBV12-3 or TRBV12-4 to TRBJ2-2, with 7 bases lining up with TRBD1. V dropped 6 bases and J dropped 1; count of bases not matched to a gene: 8. CDR3 length: 16 residues. CDR3 protein: CASSLRGQKNTGELFF. The CDR3 DNA reads TGTGCCAGCAGCTTAAGGGGACAGAAGAACACCGGGGAGCTGTTTTTT.

The table lists this clonotype with many counts. The chain couples TRBV5-1 to TRBJ2-1, with D tentatively TRBD1 (5 bases). Trimming shortened V by 3 bases and J by 5 bases, and 18 bases separated the two germline ends. This CDR3 is 16 amino acids long. Germline lookup yields CDR1 SGHRS and CDR2 YFSETQ. The CDR3 DNA is TGCGCCAGCAGCTCCCGGCAGGGCTCCTCAAACAATGAGCAGTTCTTC. Its translation is CASSSRQGSSNNEQFF.

This clonotype was detected only a few times. The J gene is TRBJ1-3, the V gene TRBV20-1; D is perhaps TRBD1 (6 bases). With 5 bases removed from V and 4 bases from J, the gap between germline ends came to 15 bases. This CDR3 comprises 14 residues. Germline lookup yields CDR1 DFQATT and CDR2 SNEGSKA (reference sequence). Here the CDR3 reads CSASDTGSGNTIYF. The CDR3 DNA reads as TGCAGTGCTTCCGATACAGGGTCCGGAAACACCATATATTTT.